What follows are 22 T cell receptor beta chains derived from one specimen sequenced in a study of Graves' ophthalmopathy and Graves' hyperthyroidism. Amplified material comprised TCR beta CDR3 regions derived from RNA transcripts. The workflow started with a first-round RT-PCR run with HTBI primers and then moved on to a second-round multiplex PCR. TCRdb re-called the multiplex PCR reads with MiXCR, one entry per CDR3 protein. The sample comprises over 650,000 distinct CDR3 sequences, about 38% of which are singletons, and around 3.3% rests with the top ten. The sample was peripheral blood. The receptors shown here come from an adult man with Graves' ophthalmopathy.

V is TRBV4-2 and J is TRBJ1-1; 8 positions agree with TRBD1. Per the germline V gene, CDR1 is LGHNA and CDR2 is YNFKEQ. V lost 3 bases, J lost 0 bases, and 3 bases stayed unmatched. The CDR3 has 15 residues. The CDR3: CASSQLTGVNTEAFF. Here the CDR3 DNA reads TGTGCCAGCAGCCAGTTGACAGGGGTGAACACTGAAGCTTTCTTT.

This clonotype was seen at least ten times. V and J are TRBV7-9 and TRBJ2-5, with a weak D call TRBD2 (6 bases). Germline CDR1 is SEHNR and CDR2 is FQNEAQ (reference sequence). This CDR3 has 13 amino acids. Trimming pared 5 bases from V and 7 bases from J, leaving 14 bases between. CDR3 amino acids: CASSHGELATQYF. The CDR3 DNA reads TGTGCCAGCAGCCATGGGGAACTAGCGACCCAGTACTTC.

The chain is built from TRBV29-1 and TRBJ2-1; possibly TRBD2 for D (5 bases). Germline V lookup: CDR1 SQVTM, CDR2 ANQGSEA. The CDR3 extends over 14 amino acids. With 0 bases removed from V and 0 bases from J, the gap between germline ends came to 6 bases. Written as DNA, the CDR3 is TGCAGCGTTGAAGATCGGGGCTCCTACAATGAGCAGTTCTTC. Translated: CSVEDRGSYNEQFF.

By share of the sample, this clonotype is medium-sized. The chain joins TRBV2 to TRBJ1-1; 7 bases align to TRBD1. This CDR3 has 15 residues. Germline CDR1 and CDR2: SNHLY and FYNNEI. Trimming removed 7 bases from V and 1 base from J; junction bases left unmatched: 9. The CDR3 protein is CASINLGQQNTEAFF. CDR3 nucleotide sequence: TGTGCCAGCATTAACTTGGGACAGCAGAACACTGAAGCTTTCTTT.

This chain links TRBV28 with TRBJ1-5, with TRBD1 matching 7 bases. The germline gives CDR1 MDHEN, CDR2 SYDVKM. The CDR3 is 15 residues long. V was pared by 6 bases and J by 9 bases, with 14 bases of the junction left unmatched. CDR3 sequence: CASRKGQAGERPQHF. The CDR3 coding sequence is TGTGCCAGCAGGAAAGGACAGGCCGGTGAGAGGCCCCAGCATTTT.

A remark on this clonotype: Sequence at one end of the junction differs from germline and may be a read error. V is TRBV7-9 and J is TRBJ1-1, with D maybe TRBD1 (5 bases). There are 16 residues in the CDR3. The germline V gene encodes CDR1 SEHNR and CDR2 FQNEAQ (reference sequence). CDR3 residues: CASSQGWGFLYTEAFF. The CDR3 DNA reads TGCGCCAGCAGCCAAGGGTGGGGGTTTCTATACACTGAAGCTTTCTTT.

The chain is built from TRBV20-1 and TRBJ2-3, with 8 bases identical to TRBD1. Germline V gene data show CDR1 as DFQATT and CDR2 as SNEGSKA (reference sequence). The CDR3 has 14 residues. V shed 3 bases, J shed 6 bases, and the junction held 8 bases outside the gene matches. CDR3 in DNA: TGCAGTGCTAGGCACCAGGGGGCAGGGGATACGCAGTATTTT. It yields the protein CSARHQGAGDTQYF.

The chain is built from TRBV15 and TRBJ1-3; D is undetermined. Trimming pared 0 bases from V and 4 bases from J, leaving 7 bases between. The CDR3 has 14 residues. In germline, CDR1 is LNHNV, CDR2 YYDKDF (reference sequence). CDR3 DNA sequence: TGTGCCACCAGCAGAGATCAGGCGGGAAACACCATATATTTT. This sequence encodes CATSRDQAGNTIYF.

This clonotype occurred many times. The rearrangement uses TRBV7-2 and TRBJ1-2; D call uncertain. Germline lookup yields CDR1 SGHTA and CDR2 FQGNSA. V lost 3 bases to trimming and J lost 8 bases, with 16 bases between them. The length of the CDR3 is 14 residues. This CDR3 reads CASSFLNKVRGYTF. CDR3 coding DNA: TGTGCCAGCAGCTTCCTCAACAAAGTGCGGGGCTACACCTTC.

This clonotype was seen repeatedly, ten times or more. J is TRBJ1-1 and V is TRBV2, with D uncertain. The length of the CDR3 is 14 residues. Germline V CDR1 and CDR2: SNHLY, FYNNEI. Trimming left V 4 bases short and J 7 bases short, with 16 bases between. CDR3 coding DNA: TGTGCCAGCAGTGTCGACACCAGCGCGCATGAAGCTTTCTTT. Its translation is CASSVDTSAHEAFF.

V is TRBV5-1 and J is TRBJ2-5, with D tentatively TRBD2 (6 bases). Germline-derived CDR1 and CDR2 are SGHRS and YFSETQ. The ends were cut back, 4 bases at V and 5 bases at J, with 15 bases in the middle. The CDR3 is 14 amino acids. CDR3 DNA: TGCGCCAGCAGCGACCGGAGCGGGTGGGAGACCCAGTACTTC. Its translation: CASSDRSGWETQYF.

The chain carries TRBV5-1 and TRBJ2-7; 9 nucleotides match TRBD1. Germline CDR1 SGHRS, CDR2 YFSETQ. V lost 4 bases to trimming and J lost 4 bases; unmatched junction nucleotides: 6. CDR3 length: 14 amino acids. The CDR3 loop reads CASSPRQGVYEQYF. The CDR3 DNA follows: TGCGCCAGCAGCCCACGACAGGGGGTGTACGAGCAGTACTTC.

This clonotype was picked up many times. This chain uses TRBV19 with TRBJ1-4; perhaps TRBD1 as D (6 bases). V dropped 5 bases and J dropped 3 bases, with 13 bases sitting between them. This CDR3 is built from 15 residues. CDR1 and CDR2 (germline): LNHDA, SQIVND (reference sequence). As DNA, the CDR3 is TGTGCCAGTAGTGCAGACAGGCCCTCTAATGAAAAACTGTTTTTT. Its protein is CASSADRPSNEKLFF.

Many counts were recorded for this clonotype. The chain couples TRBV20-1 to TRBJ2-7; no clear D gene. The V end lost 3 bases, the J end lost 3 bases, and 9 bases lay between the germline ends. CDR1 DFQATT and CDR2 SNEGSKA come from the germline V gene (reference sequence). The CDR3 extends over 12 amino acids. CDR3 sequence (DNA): TGCAGTGCTAGTGACGGTAGCTACGAGCAGTACTTC. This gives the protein CSASDGSYEQYF.

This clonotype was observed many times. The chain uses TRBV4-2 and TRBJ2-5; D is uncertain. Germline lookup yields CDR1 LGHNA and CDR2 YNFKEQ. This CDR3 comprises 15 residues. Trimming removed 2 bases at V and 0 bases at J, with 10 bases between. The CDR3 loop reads CASSQRLGHQETQYF. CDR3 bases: TGTGCCAGCAGCCAAAGGCTAGGACACCAAGAGACCCAGTACTTC.

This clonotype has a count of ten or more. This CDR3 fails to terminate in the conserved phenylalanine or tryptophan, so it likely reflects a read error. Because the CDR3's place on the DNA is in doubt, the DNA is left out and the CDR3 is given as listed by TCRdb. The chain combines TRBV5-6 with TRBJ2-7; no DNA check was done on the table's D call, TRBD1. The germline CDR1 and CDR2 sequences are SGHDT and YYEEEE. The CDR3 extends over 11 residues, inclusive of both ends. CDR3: CASSSPGQGAL.

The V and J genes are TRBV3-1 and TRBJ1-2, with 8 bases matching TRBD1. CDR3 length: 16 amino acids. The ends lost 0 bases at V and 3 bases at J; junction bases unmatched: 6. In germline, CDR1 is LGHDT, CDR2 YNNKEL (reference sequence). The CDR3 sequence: CASSQDQGQADYGYTF. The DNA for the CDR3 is TGTGCCAGCAGCCAAGATCAGGGACAGGCTGACTATGGCTACACCTTC.

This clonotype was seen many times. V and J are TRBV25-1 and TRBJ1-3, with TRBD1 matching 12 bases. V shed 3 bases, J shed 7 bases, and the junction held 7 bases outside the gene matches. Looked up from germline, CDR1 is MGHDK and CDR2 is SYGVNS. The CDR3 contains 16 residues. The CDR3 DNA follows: TGTGCCAGCAGTGAGGCCGGGACAGGGGGCCAGAACACCATATATTTT. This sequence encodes CASSEAGTGGQNTIYF. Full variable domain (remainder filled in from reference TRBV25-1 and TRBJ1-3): EADIYQTPRYLVIGTGKKITLECSQTMGHDKMYWYQQDPGMELHLIHYSYGVNSTEKGDLSSESTVSRIRTEHFPLTLESARPSHTSQYLCASSEAGTGGQNTIYFGEGSWLTVV.

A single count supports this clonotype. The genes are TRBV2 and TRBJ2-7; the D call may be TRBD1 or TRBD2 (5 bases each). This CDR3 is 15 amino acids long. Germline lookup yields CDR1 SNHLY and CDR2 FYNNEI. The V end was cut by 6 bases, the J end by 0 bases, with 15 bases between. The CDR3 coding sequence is TGTGCCAGCAGATCCCTGGGGGACGACTCCTACGAGCAGTACTTC. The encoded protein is CASRSLGDDSYEQYF.

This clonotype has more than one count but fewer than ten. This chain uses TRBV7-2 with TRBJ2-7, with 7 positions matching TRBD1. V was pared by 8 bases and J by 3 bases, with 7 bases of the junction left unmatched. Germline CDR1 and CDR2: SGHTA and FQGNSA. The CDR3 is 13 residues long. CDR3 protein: CASSRQGYYEQYF. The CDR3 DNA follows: TGTGCCAGCTCACGACAGGGTTACTACGAGCAGTACTTC.

This CDR3 is CSARVAAAGTQYF. The DNA of the CDR3 is TGCAGTGCTAGAGTTGCCGCCGCCGGGACCCAGTACTTC. The V gene is TRBV20-1, the J gene TRBJ2-5; D not certain. CDR3 length: 13 amino acids. Germline CDR1 reads DFQATT; CDR2 reads SNEGSKA (reference sequence). The V end was cut by 1 base, the J end by 7 bases, with 13 bases between.

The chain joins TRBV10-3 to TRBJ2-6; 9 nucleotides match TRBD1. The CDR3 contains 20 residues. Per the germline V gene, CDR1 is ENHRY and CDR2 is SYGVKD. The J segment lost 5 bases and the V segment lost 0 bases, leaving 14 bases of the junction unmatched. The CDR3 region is CAISESRYGTGTIRANVLTF. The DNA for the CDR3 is TGTGCCATCAGTGAGTCGCGTTACGGGACAGGGACTATACGGGCCAACGTCCTGACTTTC.